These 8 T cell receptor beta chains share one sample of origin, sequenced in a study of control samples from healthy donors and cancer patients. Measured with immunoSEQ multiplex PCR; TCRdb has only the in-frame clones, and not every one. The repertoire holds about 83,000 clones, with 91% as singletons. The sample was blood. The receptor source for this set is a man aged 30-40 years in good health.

The CDR3 DNA reads as TGTGCCAGCAGCTTAGGTGAGGGCACCACTGAAGCTTTCTTT. Translated, it gives CASSLGEGTTEAFF. The genes are TRBV7-6 and TRBJ1-1; D remains ambiguous. Germline lookup yields CDR1 SGHVS and CDR2 FNYEAQ. The CDR3 sequence is 14 residues long. The ends were cut back, 1 base at V and 4 bases at J, with 10 bases in the middle.

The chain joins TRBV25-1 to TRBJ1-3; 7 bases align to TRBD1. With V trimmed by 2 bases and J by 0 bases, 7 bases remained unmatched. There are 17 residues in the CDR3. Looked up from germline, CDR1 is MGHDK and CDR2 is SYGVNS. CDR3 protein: CASSERLGGVSGNTIYF. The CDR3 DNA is TGTGCCAGCAGTGAACGGTTAGGGGGCGTCTCTGGAAACACCATATATTTT.

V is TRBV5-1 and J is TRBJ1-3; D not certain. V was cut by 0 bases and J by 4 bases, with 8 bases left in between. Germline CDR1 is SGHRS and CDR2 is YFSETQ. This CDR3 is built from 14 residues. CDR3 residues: CASSLGAGGNTIYF. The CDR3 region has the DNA TGCGCCAGCAGCTTGGGGGCAGGAGGAAACACCATATATTTT.

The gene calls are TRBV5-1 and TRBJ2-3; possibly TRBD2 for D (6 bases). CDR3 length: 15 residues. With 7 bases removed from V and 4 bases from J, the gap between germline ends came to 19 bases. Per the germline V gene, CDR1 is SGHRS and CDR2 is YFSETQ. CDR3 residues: CASRYKGGGPDTQYF. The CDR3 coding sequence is TGCGCCAGCCGTTATAAGGGAGGAGGCCCAGATACGCAGTATTTT.

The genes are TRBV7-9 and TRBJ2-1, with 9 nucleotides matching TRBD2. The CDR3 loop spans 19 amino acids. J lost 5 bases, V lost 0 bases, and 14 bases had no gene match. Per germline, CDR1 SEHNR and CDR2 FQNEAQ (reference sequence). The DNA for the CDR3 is TGTGCCAGCAGCTTAGCGGTGATTCTAGCGGGGATGGGTGACAATGAGCAGTTCTTC. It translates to CASSLAVILAGMGDNEQFF.

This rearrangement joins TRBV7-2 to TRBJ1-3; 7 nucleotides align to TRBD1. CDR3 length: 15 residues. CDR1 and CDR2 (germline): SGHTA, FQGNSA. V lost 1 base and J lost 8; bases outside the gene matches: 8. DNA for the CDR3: TGTGCCAGCAGCTTAGGACAGGGACTCTCCTACACCATATATTTT. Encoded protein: CASSLGQGLSYTIYF.

The CDR3 spells CASSDGTADTQYF. The CDR3 bases are TGCGCCAGCAGCGATGGGACTGCAGATACGCAGTATTTT. This sequence joins TRBV5-1 and TRBJ2-3; D is perhaps TRBD2 (6 bases). V lost 4 bases to trimming and J lost 4 bases, with 10 bases between them. This CDR3 has 13 amino acids. CDR1 is SGHRS, CDR2 YFSETQ, per germline.

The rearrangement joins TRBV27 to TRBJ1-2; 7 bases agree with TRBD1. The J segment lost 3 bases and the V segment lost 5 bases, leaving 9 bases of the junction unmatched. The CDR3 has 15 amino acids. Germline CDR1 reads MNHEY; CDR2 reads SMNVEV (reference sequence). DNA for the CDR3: TGTGCCAGCAGTCTCACGGGACAGCAACACTATGGCTACACCTTC. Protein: CASSLTGQQHYGYTF.